A single sample is the source of the 11 T cell receptor beta chains below, sequenced in a study of early T cells in non-severe SARS-CoV-2 infection. TCRdb used MiXCR to reprocess the 5' RACE reads, holding one entry per CDR3 protein. The repertoire holds 75,000 to 90,000 distinct CDR3 sequences, with 14% to 15% as singletons. Sequencing used whole blood. All receptors derive from an adult who was a healthcare worker with PCR-confirmed SARS-CoV-2 infection or an uninfected control (not recorded which).

This clonotype has at least ten counts. The rearrangement links TRBV10-3 to TRBJ2-7; D possibly corresponds to TRBD1 (6 bases). This CDR3 has 14 residues. Trimming left V 4 bases short and J 3 bases short, with 13 bases between. The germline CDR1 and CDR2 sequences are ENHRY and SYGVKD. The CDR3 is CAISAGTRNYEQYF. Here the CDR3 DNA reads TGTGCCATCAGTGCCGGGACAAGGAACTACGAGCAGTACTTC.

This clonotype was seen at least ten times. The CDR3 sequence is CSAHPLGDRVGNTIYF. CDR3 nucleotides: TGCAGTGCTCACCCCTTAGGGGACAGGGTTGGAAACACCATATATTTT. The rearrangement links TRBV20-1 to TRBJ1-3; 9 bases are shared with TRBD1. The CDR3 totals 16 residues. V dropped 5 bases and J dropped 3; count of bases not matched to a gene: 11. Germline V gives CDR1 DFQATT, CDR2 SNEGSKA (reference sequence).

This clonotype was recorded at least ten times. V usage is TRBV30 and J usage is TRBJ2-2; D not certain. Germline V gene data show CDR1 as GTSNPN and CDR2 as SVGIG (reference sequence). With 4 bases removed from V and 9 bases from J, the gap between germline ends came to 15 bases. CDR3 length equals 13 residues. The CDR3: CAWNPKGLWELFF. CDR3 DNA sequence: TGTGCCTGGAATCCGAAGGGTTTGTGGGAGCTGTTTTTT.

This rearrangement joins TRBV6-1 to TRBJ1-4; D gene unclear. Per the germline V gene, CDR1 is MNHNS and CDR2 is SASEGT. This CDR3 has 13 amino acids. Trimming left V 6 bases short and J 2 bases short, with 7 bases between. The CDR3 coding sequence is TGTGCCAGCAGCATCCACACTAATGAAAAACTGTTTTTT. Translating it yields CASSIHTNEKLFF.

As to this clonotype: The junction departs from the called germline gene at one end, perhaps through a read error. The chain carries TRBV3-1 and TRBJ2-7; 12 bases are a match to TRBD2. The CDR3 totals 16 residues. Looked up from germline, CDR1 is LGHDT and CDR2 is YNNKEL (reference sequence). DNA of the CDR3: TGTGACAGCAGCCAGTCTACCGGACTAGCGGGACGCGAGCAGTACTTC. Translation: CDSSQSTGLAGREQYF.

The rearrangement uses TRBV7-6 and TRBJ2-3; D possibly corresponds to TRBD1 (6 bases). Germline loops: CDR1 SGHVS, CDR2 FNYEAQ. Deletions cut 5 bases from V and 5 bases from J, with 11 bases between. The CDR3 covers 13 residues. The CDR3 loop is CASSNRARDTQYF. CDR3 nucleotides: TGTGCCAGCAGCAACAGGGCCCGAGATACGCAGTATTTT.

This clonotype has at least ten counts. The chain uses TRBV10-2 and TRBJ2-7, with D unclear. Germline assignment: CDR1 WSHSY and CDR2 SAAADI. CDR3 length: 12 residues. Between the trimmed V and J ends, which lost 6 bases and 6 bases, there was a span of 12 bases. The CDR3: CASSPGSPEQYF. For the CDR3, the DNA is TGCGCCAGCAGCCCCGGATCGCCCGAGCAGTACTTC.

This clonotype was counted ten times or more. The chain carries TRBV5-6 and TRBJ1-2; a possible D gene is TRBD1 (5 bases). CDR1 SGHDT and CDR2 YYEEEE come from the germline V gene. V lost 4 bases to trimming and J lost 4 bases, with 11 bases between them. This CDR3 contains 13 residues. Written as DNA, the CDR3 is TGTGCCAGCAGCCGGCCGGGACCCTATGGCTACACCTTC. It encodes CASSRPGPYGYTF.

This chain uses TRBV28 with TRBJ2-5; 8 nucleotides align to TRBD2. Germline assignment: CDR1 MDHEN and CDR2 SYDVKM. V was pared by 5 bases and J by 4 bases, with 9 bases of the junction left unmatched. The length of the CDR3 is 15 residues. CDR3 nucleotides: TGTGCCAGCAGTCCCCTCGGGACTAGTGGAGAGACCCAGTACTTC. As protein: CASSPLGTSGETQYF. Using reference TRBV28 and TRBJ2-5 for the parts outside the CDR3, the full variable domain is DVKVTQSSRYLVKRTGEKVFLECVQDMDHENMFWYRQDPGLGLRLIYFSYDVKMKEKGDIPEGYSVSREKKERFSLILESASTNQTSMYLCASSPLGTSGETQYFGPGTRLLVL.

The sample holds many counts of this clonotype. The chain couples TRBV7-2 to TRBJ1-2; TRBD1 is a possible D gene (5 bases). The CDR3 loop spans 13 amino acids. Germline assignment: CDR1 SGHTA and CDR2 FQGNSA. The V and J ends lost 1 base and 5 bases respectively, with 8 bases between them. CDR3 sequence: CASSLDPGYGYTF. The CDR3 DNA follows: TGTGCCAGCAGCTTAGATCCAGGGTATGGCTACACCTTC. The complete variable domain, with remaining parts taken from reference TRBV7-2 and TRBJ1-2, reads GAGVSQSPSNKVTEKGKDVELRCDPISGHTALYWYRQSLGQGLEFLIYFQGNSAPDKSGLPSDRFSAERTGGSVSTLTIQRTQQEDSAVYLCASSLDPGYGYTFGSGTRLTVV.

In this sample, this clonotype turned up many times. As DNA, the CDR3 is TGTGCCAGCAGCGCCGTACGGACTAATTCACCCCTCCACTTT. Translation: CASSAVRTNSPLHF. The rearrangement uses TRBV5-6 and TRBJ1-6, with unresolved D. Per the germline V gene, CDR1 is SGHDT and CDR2 is YYEEEE. This CDR3 has 14 amino acids. The germline V and J ends were trimmed by 4 bases and 6 bases, with 11 bases remaining between them.